What follows are 17 T cell receptor beta chains derived from one specimen sequenced in a study of cytomegalovirus exposure and HLA in healthy donors. Both 60 Vbeta primers and 13 Jbeta primers went into the PCR. TCRdb's table, derived via immunoSEQ multiplex PCR, lists solely in-frame clones and lacks some. The sample contains some 190,000 clones, around four fifths of which appear only once. The material sequenced was PBMCs. The origin of the receptors is a boy between 2 and 10 years old in good health and CMV-seronegative.

CDR3 loop: CASSPGTSLHNEQFF. CDR3 DNA: TGCGCCAGCAGCCCTGGGACTAGTTTGCACAATGAGCAGTTCTTC. The chain recombines TRBV5-1 with TRBJ2-1; the match to TRBD2 covers 8 bases. This CDR3 has 15 residues. The V gene's germline CDR1 is SGHRS and CDR2 YFSETQ. J gave up 5 bases and V 4 bases, and 8 bases lay outside the gene matches.

The V gene is TRBV5-1, the J gene TRBJ1-4; possible D gene TRBD1, 5 bases. The CDR3 loop spans 16 amino acids. The V gene's germline CDR1 is SGHRS and CDR2 YFSETQ. V lost 0 bases and J lost 5, with 14 bases in between. The chain's CDR3 is CASSLAGGTANEKLFF. For the CDR3, the DNA is TGCGCCAGCAGCTTGGCCGGCGGGACCGCAAATGAAAAACTGTTTTTT.

For this clone: One end of the junction varies from germline; a read error may be responsible. The J gene is TRBJ1-3, the V gene TRBV6-6; D call uncertain. The CDR3 runs to 12 residues. Per the germline V gene, CDR1 is MNHNY and CDR2 is SVGAGI (reference sequence). In nucleotides, the CDR3 is TGTGCCAGCAGTTACTCGACAAACACCGTATATTTT. It codes for CASSYSTNTVYF.

The chain has TRBV2 and TRBJ2-7, with D tentatively TRBD2 (6 bases). CDR1 is SNHLY and CDR2 is FYNNEI in the germline V gene. The CDR3 covers 15 residues. Trimming left V 0 bases short and J 3 bases short, with 12 bases between. CDR3 sequence: CASSEATSPGYEQYF. In DNA form, the CDR3 reads TGTGCCAGCAGTGAAGCGACTAGTCCCGGCTACGAGCAGTACTTC.

This chain uses TRBV30 with TRBJ2-3; D perhaps matches TRBD1 (5 bases). V was shortened by 2 bases and J by 3 bases, with 9 bases between the two germline ends. This CDR3 spans 13 amino acids. The germline V gene encodes CDR1 GTSNPN and CDR2 SVGIG (reference sequence). The DNA for the CDR3 is TGTGCCTGGAGTCAGGGATTTACAGATACGCAGTATTTT. This encodes CAWSQGFTDTQYF.

The chain carries TRBV27 and TRBJ1-5, with TRBD1 matching 7 bases. Germline V gene sequence: CDR1 MNHEY, CDR2 SMNVEV (reference sequence). V shed 2 bases and J 5 bases; nucleotides not matched to a gene: 0. CDR3 size: 13 residues. CDR3 in amino acids: CASSLTGDQPQHF. The DNA of the CDR3 is TGTGCCAGCAGTTTAACAGGGGATCAGCCCCAGCATTTT.

V usage is TRBV4-3 and J usage is TRBJ2-1, with D unresolved. CDR1 is LGHNA, CDR2 YSLEER, per germline. V was shortened by 1 base and J by 1 base, with 8 bases between the two germline ends. This CDR3 is built from 15 residues. DNA of the CDR3: TGCGCCAGCAGCCAAGGTTACGGTTCCTACAATGAGCAGTTCTTC. As protein: CASSQGYGSYNEQFF.

The chain is built from TRBV6-5 and TRBJ1-2, with 10 bases lining up with TRBD1. CDR3 length equals 15 residues. Germline V gene sequence: CDR1 MNHEY, CDR2 SVGAGI. V dropped 0 bases and J dropped 13; count of bases not matched to a gene: 11. Here the CDR3 reads CASSYSPGQGPPSTF. Written as DNA, the CDR3 is TGTGCCAGCAGTTACTCTCCGGGACAGGGGCCCCCAAGCACCTTC.

The chain has TRBV19 and TRBJ1-2; D gene uncertain. Germline V gives CDR1 LNHDA, CDR2 SQIVND (reference sequence). The germline V and J ends were trimmed by 2 bases and 4 bases, with 11 bases remaining between them. The CDR3 consists of 14 residues. The CDR3 loop is CASSITSLTYGYTF. CDR3 DNA sequence: TGTGCCAGTAGTATAACGTCCCTAACCTATGGCTACACCTTC.

This clone was seen a single time. The chain links TRBV18 to TRBJ1-1, with 7 bases identical to TRBD1. This CDR3 contains 14 residues. Germline CDR1 reads KGHSH; CDR2 reads LQKENI. Trimming removed 4 bases from V and 1 base from J; junction bases left unmatched: 3. The CDR3 coding sequence is TGTGCCAGCTCACTAAGACAGGGGAACACTGAAGCTTTCTTT. Translation gives CASSLRQGNTEAFF.

The rearrangement uses TRBV30 and TRBJ1-2; TRBD1 aligns across 8 bases. This CDR3 region has 13 residues. Germline assignment: CDR1 GTSNPN and CDR2 SVGIG (reference sequence). The ends lost 3 bases at V and 2 bases at J; junction bases unmatched: 2. The CDR3, as DNA: TGTGCCTGGAGCGGACAGGGAAACTATGGCTACACCTTC. It encodes CAWSGQGNYGYTF.

The gene calls are TRBV7-2 and TRBJ2-5, with 12 bases aligning to TRBD2. Germline CDR1 SGHTA, CDR2 FQGNSA. The trim removed 5 bases at V and 5 bases at J, leaving 6 bases unmatched. The CDR3 sequence is 15 residues long. CDR3 protein: CASSPRTSGVETQYF. CDR3 sequence (DNA): TGTGCCAGCAGCCCCAGGACTAGCGGGGTGGAGACCCAGTACTTC.

This chain connects TRBV30 to TRBJ1-1, with D tentatively TRBD1 (6 bases). This CDR3 region has 16 residues. Per germline, CDR1 GTSNPN and CDR2 SVGIG (reference sequence). V gave up 0 bases and J gave up 1 base, with 15 bases separating them. The CDR3 loop reads CAWSVAAGVANTEAFF. The CDR3 DNA sequence: TGTGCCTGGAGTGTAGCGGCAGGGGTGGCGAACACTGAAGCTTTCTTT. Together with reference TRBV30 and TRBJ1-1, the CDR3 gives the full variable domain: SQTIHQWPATLVQPVGSPLSLECTVEGTSNPNLYWYRQAAGRGLQLLFYSVGIGQISSEVPQNLSASRPQDRQFILSSKKLLLSDSGFYLCAWSVAAGVANTEAFFGQGTRLTVV.

The gene calls are TRBV4-1 and TRBJ2-7, with no clear D. The CDR3 has 16 residues. Trimming removed 1 base from V and 2 bases from J, with 15 bases in between. Germline V gene sequence: CDR1 MGHRA, CDR2 YSYEKL. The CDR3 spells CASSQVDQRPAYEQYF. CDR3 nucleotides: TGCGCCAGCAGCCAAGTGGATCAGCGCCCCGCCTACGAGCAGTACTTC.

The V gene is TRBV13, the J gene TRBJ2-2; the match to TRBD1 covers 8 bases. Germline V gives CDR1 PRHDT, CDR2 FYEKMQ (reference sequence). The CDR3 sequence is 16 residues long. V trimming: 6 bases; J trimming: 4 bases; junction bases outside the gene matches: 10. For the CDR3, the DNA is TGTGCCAGCAGTAATGGGGCAGGGGGCATCACCGGGGAGCTGTTTTTT. It is translated as CASSNGAGGITGELFF.

This clone was seen once. The CDR3 coding sequence is TGTGCCAGCAGCAAACCGGAGCCGGGGGTGCACTCTGGGGCCAACGTCCTGACTTTC. Its translation is CASSKPEPGVHSGANVLTF. The V and J genes are TRBV9 and TRBJ2-6; a possible D gene is TRBD2 (6 bases). Germline V CDR1 and CDR2: SGDLS, YYNGEE. The CDR3 spans 19 residues. V was cut by 4 bases and J by 0 bases, with 20 bases left in between.

The CDR3 sequence: CASSEGTGINQPQHF. CDR3 nucleotides: TGTGCCAGCAGCGAGGGGACAGGGATCAATCAGCCCCAGCATTTT. The chain employs TRBV7-6 and TRBJ1-5; 9 bases align to TRBD1. J gave up 3 bases and V 5 bases, and 5 bases lay outside the gene matches. CDR3 length: 15 amino acids. Germline CDR1 and CDR2: SGHVS and FNYEAQ.